This is a list of T cell receptor beta chains from one sample in a study of early T cells in non-severe SARS-CoV-2 infection. TCRdb independently ran MiXCR on the 5' RACE reads; one entry per CDR3 protein. The data hold around 60,000 distinct CDR3 sequences, with over 9.5% observed a single time. The sample consisted of whole blood. These receptors originate from an adult who was a healthcare worker with PCR-confirmed SARS-CoV-2 infection or an uninfected control (not recorded which). Each CDR3 is given with its conserved first and last residue. A D gene is named only where the DNA matches it firmly. A row's size may be missing; if present it is once, few, many or a size class.

v_gene	abundance	j_gene	d_gene	CDR3nt	CDR3aa
TRBV20-1	many	TRBJ1-6	TRBD1	TGCAGTGCTAGAGAGAGACAGGGTGGGTCACCCCTCCACTTT	CSARERQGGSPLHF
TRBV7-9	few	TRBJ2-6	-	TGTGCCAGCAGCTCCGCATATGGGAAGATCGGGGCCAACGTCCTGACTTTC	CASSSAYGKIGANVLTF
TRBV3-1	many	TRBJ2-3	TRBD2	TGTGCCAGCAGTCTCCTAGCGGGGGTCTCGAATACGCAGTATTTT	CASSLLAGVSNTQYF
TRBV7-2	-	TRBJ2-5	TRBD1	TGTGCCAGCAGCCGGGACAGACAGTACCAAGAGACCCAGTACTTC	CASSRDRQYQETQYF
TRBV2	many	TRBJ2-3	-	TGTGCCAGCAGTGAAGCCACAGATACGCAGTATTTT	CASSEATDTQYF
TRBV18	-	TRBJ1-4	-	TGTGCCAGCTCACCGAGCGGAGCTAATGAAAAACTGTTTTTT	CASSPSGANEKLFF
TRBV12-3/TRBV12-4	-	TRBJ2-5	-	TGTGCCAGCAGTCCCTACGGGGGGCGAGAGACCCAGTACTTC	CASSPYGGRETQYF
TRBV20-1	-	TRBJ2-7	TRBD2	TGCAGTGCTCAAGTGCTAGCGGGGACCGAGCAGTACTTC	CSAQVLAGTEQYF
TRBV4-2	few	TRBJ1-6	-	TGTGCCAGCAGCCGAGACCGGGACACCATTTCACCCCTCCACTTT	CASSRDRDTISPLHF
TRBV28	few	TRBJ2-7	TRBD1	TGTGCCAGCAGGTGGGACAGGGCCCCCTACGAGCAGTACTTC	CASRWDRAPYEQYF
TRBV6-5	many	TRBJ1-5	-	TGTGCCAGCAGTTACTCAGGGGTTAATCAGCCCCAGCATTTT	CASSYSGVNQPQHF
TRBV11-2	-	TRBJ2-7	-	TGTGCCAGCAGCTCTGGGGGGGCGGCCTACGAGCAGTACTTC	CASSSGGAAYEQYF
TRBV20-1	many	TRBJ1-4	TRBD1	TGCAGTGCTAGGGGTCCCGGGACAGGGATGGATTCTAATGAAAAACTGTTTTTT	CSARGPGTGMDSNEKLFF
TRBV15	few	TRBJ2-1	TRBD1	TGTGCCACCAGCAGAGATAGGGGGACAGGGGAGTCCTACAATGAGCAGTTCTTC	CATSRDRGTGESYNEQFF
TRBV18	many	TRBJ2-7	TRBD2	TGTGCCAGCTCTCCGTCAGCGGGAGCATTCGAGCAGTACTTC	CASSPSAGAFEQYF
TRBV7-9	many	TRBJ2-5	TRBD2	TGTGCCAGCAGCTTCTCTAGCGGGACAGAGACCCAGTACTTC	CASSFSSGTETQYF
TRBV6-5	many	TRBJ2-1	-	TGTGCCAGCAGTTACTCAGGAGGGGCTGAGCAGTTCTTC	CASSYSGGAEQFF
TRBV28	few	TRBJ1-4	-	TGTGCCAGCAGTTTATACAAGGCGCGAGAAAAACTGTTTTTT	CASSLYKAREKLFF
TRBV7-9	few	TRBJ1-4	-	TGTGCCAGCAGCCCCGTGGCAACTAATGAAAAACTGTTTTTT	CASSPVATNEKLFF
TRBV29-1	many	TRBJ2-2	-	TGCAGCGTTGAAGGCATACCGAACACCGGGGAGCTGTTTTTT	CSVEGIPNTGELFF
TRBV7-2	-	TRBJ2-3	TRBD2	TGTGCCAGCAGCTTAGATGGGGGGGGCACAGATACGCAGTATTTT	CASSLDGGGTDTQYF
TRBV7-9	medium-sized	TRBJ2-3	-	TGTGCCAGCAGCCTGAGGGTAGATACGCAGTATTTT	CASSLRVDTQYF
TRBV11-2	-	TRBJ2-7	-	TGTGCCAGCAGCTTCCGCAGGGCCACCTACGAGCAGTACTTC	CASSFRRATYEQYF
TRBV20-1	many	TRBJ2-7	TRBD1	TGCAGTGCTAGAAAGGGGACAGACTCCTACGAGCAGTACTTC	CSARKGTDSYEQYF
TRBV10-3	few	TRBJ1-1	-	TGTGCCATCAGTGAGTCGGACCAAAACACTGAAGCTTTCTTT	CAISESDQNTEAFF
TRBV3-1	-	TRBJ2-1	-	TGTGCCAGCACCGACACCCCGGACTACAATGAGCAGTTCTTC	CASTDTPDYNEQFF
TRBV28	few	TRBJ1-3	-	TGTGCCAGCAGTTTTGGAACAATTGGAAACACCATATATTTT	CASSFGTIGNTIYF
TRBV6-5	-	TRBJ1-4	-	TGTGCCAGCAGTTACTCAGGGACCGAGGATGAAAAACTGTTTTTT	CASSYSGTEDEKLFF
TRBV12-3/TRBV12-4	many	TRBJ2-1	-	TGTGCCAGCAGTTTACGGTCTTCGGGTGAGCAGTTCTTC	CASSLRSSGEQFF
TRBV29-1	few	TRBJ1-1	-	TGCAGCGTTGTTGGGTACGCTGAAGCTTTCTTT	CSVVGYAEAFF
TRBV2	few	TRBJ2-7	TRBD2	TGTGCCAGCAGTGAATCAGGGACTAGGCCTTACGAGCAGTACTTC	CASSESGTRPYEQYF
TRBV7-9	many	TRBJ1-1	-	TGTGCCAGCAGCACCGTAGGAGTCCCGAACACTGAAGCTTTCTTT	CASSTVGVPNTEAFF
TRBV6-4	few	TRBJ2-1	TRBD2	TGTGCCAGCAGTGAGGGGGTTAGCGGGGGGCCATACAATGAGCAGTTCTTC	CASSEGVSGGPYNEQFF